The 26 T cell receptor beta chains in this list originate from one sample, sequenced in a study of blood T cell repertoires in COVID-19. TCRdb's table, derived via immunoSEQ multiplex PCR, lists solely in-frame clones and lacks some. The sample comprises about 46,000 clones, 85% to 90% of which are singletons, and about 10% rests with the top ten. Sequences were obtained from peripheral blood. The receptors originated from a man aged 45-60 years with active COVID-19.

This chain connects TRBV19 to TRBJ2-2; 7 bases fit TRBD2. CDR3 size: 18 residues. The V gene's germline CDR1 is LNHDA and CDR2 SQIVND (reference sequence). Trimming at V came to 4 bases and at J to 6 bases, leaving 17 bases not matched to a gene. The CDR3 sequence is CASSRGFRREYPAGELFF. The CDR3 DNA reads TGTGCCAGTAGTAGGGGATTTCGGCGGGAGTACCCCGCCGGGGAGCTGTTTTTT.

The chain carries TRBV5-1 and TRBJ2-2, with D possibly matching TRBD2 (6 bases). CDR1 and CDR2 from the germline V gene are SGHRS and YFSETQ. Trimming removed 5 bases at V and 4 bases at J, with 12 bases between. This CDR3 is built from 14 residues. CDR3 bases: TGCGCCAGCAGTACCGGGAGAGCCACCGGGGAGCTGTTTTTT. It is translated as CASSTGRATGELFF.

The chain couples TRBV7-8 to TRBJ2-7, with TRBD2 identical over 10 bases. CDR1 and CDR2 (germline): SGHVS, FQNEAQ. The CDR3 runs 14 residues. Trimming at V came to 4 bases and at J to 2 bases, leaving 2 bases not matched to a gene. The CDR3 sequence: CASSWTSGAYEQYF. Written as DNA, the CDR3 is TGTGCCAGCAGCTGGACTAGCGGAGCCTACGAGCAGTACTTC.

Only one count was recorded for this clone. The chain employs TRBV9 and TRBJ1-6; a weak D match, TRBD1 (6 bases). Between the trimmed V and J ends, which lost 4 bases and 7 bases, there was a span of 12 bases. The CDR3 length is 14 residues. The germline V gene encodes CDR1 SGDLS and CDR2 YYNGEE. The CDR3 DNA sequence: TGTGCCAGCAGCTCCGGACAGAGGAATTCACCCCTCCACTTT. It encodes CASSSGQRNSPLHF.

J is TRBJ1-4 and V is TRBV11-2; unclear D gene. The CDR3 has 14 amino acids. The germline V gene encodes CDR1 SGHAT and CDR2 FQNNGV. V lost 2 bases and J lost 7, with 11 bases in between. As DNA, the CDR3 is TGTGCCAGCAGCTTATTTGGTTTGAGTGAAAAACTGTTTTTT. Its protein is CASSLFGLSEKLFF.

The chain joins TRBV29-1 to TRBJ1-2; a possible D gene is TRBD1 (6 bases). The CDR3 is made up of 12 amino acids. The germline CDR1 and CDR2 sequences are SQVTM and ANQGSEA. V dropped 7 bases and J dropped 4 bases, with 13 bases sitting between them. CDR3 in amino acids: CSAPAGVYGYTF. DNA of the CDR3: TGCAGCGCCCCAGCAGGGGTCTATGGCTACACCTTC.

The V call is TRBV3-1 (or the pseudogene TRBV3-2), the J call TRBJ2-3; D may be TRBD1 (6 bases). CDR1 and CDR2 from the germline V gene are LGHDT and YNNKEL (reference sequence). Deletions cut 7 bases from V and 1 base from J, with 9 bases between. This CDR3 comprises 13 residues. CDR3 nucleotides: TGTGCCAGCAACCGACAGGGCACAGATACGCAGTATTTT. It is translated as CASNRQGTDTQYF.

The gene calls are TRBV24-1 and TRBJ2-7, with TRBD2 as a possible D gene (6 bases). Germline-derived CDR1 and CDR2 are KGHDR and SFDVKD. Between the trimmed V and J ends, which lost 9 bases and 6 bases, there was a span of 14 bases. This CDR3 has 12 residues. The CDR3 coding sequence is TGTGCCACCCGGGGTGGAGGGGTCGAGCAGTACTTC. It specifies CATRGGGVEQYF.

The chain has TRBV27 and TRBJ2-3; D gene ambiguous. With 6 bases removed from V and 2 bases from J, the gap between germline ends came to 9 bases. Germline CDR1 and CDR2: MNHEY and SMNVEV (reference sequence). CDR3 length equals 13 residues. The CDR3 sequence: CASSRSTTDTQYF. The CDR3 DNA is TGTGCCAGCAGCAGATCCACCACAGATACGCAGTATTTT.

The V gene is TRBV24-1, the J gene TRBJ2-7; weak D call: TRBD1 (5 bases). CDR3 length equals 14 residues. CDR1 is KGHDR, CDR2 SFDVKD, per germline. V was clipped by 4 bases and J by 0 bases, with 9 bases between them. Written as DNA, the CDR3 is TGTGCCACCAGTGAGCAGGGCAGCTCCTACGAGCAGTACTTC. Its protein product is CATSEQGSSYEQYF.

As concerns this clone: Other DNA sequences in the sample encode the same CDR3. This sequence joins TRBV5-1 and TRBJ2-7, with D perhaps TRBD1 (5 bases). CDR3 length equals 13 residues. V lost 4 bases and J 1 base, leaving 9 bases between the germline ends. In germline, CDR1 is SGHRS, CDR2 YFSETQ. In nucleotides, the CDR3 is TGCGCCAGCAGCACAGGACCATCCTACGAGCAGTACTTC. It specifies CASSTGPSYEQYF.

A remark on this clone: The junction does not match germline at one end; this may be a read error. The rearrangement joins TRBV7-9 to TRBJ2-6, with D possibly matching TRBD2 (5 bases). Looked up from germline, CDR1 is SEHNR and CDR2 is FQNEAQ (reference sequence). The CDR3 runs to 19 residues. The CDR3 region has the DNA TGTGCCAGCAGCTTAGGTTTGTCGGGAATGCTCTCTCGGGCCAACGTCCTGACTTTC. This translates into CASSLGLSGMLSRANVLTF.

The V and J genes are TRBV18 and TRBJ1-1; 8 bases map to TRBD1. CDR3 length: 15 residues. V dropped 3 bases and J dropped 1; count of bases not matched to a gene: 4. Germline V gene lookup returns CDR1 KGHSH and CDR2 LQKENI. CDR3 sequence: CASSPAGTGNTEAFF. The CDR3 DNA follows: TGTGCCAGCTCACCTGCCGGGACAGGGAACACTGAAGCTTTCTTT.

As concerns this clone: Compared with germline, one end of the junction differs, possibly owing to a read error. This chain connects TRBV6-2 or TRBV6-3 to TRBJ2-7; TRBD1 is a possible D gene (5 bases). CDR3 size: 14 residues. Germline lookup yields CDR1 MNHEY and CDR2 SVGEGT. The CDR3 loop reads CASSYSSGIEEQYF. The CDR3 nucleotides read TGTGCCAGCAGCTACTCCTCAGGGATTGAGGAGCAGTACTTC.

The V and J genes are TRBV4-3 and TRBJ2-1, with a tentative D call TRBD1 (6 bases). V lost 0 bases and J 2 bases, leaving 11 bases between the germline ends. The germline CDR1 and CDR2 sequences are LGHNA and YSLEER. The CDR3 spans 16 residues. Written as DNA, the CDR3 is TGCGCCAGCAGCCAAGATATCGGGGACACCTACAATGAGCAGTTCTTC. It specifies CASSQDIGDTYNEQFF.

This clone was seen only a few times. CDR3: CASSFRPWGQESSYEQYF. DNA of the CDR3: TGTGCCAGCAGCTTCAGGCCGTGGGGACAGGAGAGCTCCTACGAGCAGTACTTC. The V gene is TRBV7-9, the J gene TRBJ2-7; TRBD1 aligns across 8 bases. The CDR3 totals 18 residues. J lost 0 bases, V lost 3 bases, and 13 bases had no gene match. Per the germline V gene, CDR1 is SEHNR and CDR2 is FQNEAQ (reference sequence).

This sequence joins TRBV3-1 (or the pseudogene TRBV3-2) and TRBJ2-7; 8 positions agree with TRBD1. Germline-derived CDR1 and CDR2 are LGHDT and YNNKEL (reference sequence). V shed 0 bases and J 6 bases; nucleotides not matched to a gene: 16. The CDR3 runs 18 residues. The CDR3 is CASSQEAIGRTGWFEQYF. In nucleotides, the CDR3 is TGTGCCAGCAGCCAAGAAGCTATAGGGCGGACAGGGTGGTTCGAGCAGTACTTC.

The rearrangement uses TRBV18 and TRBJ2-3; 10 positions agree with TRBD1. The V gene's germline CDR1 is KGHSH and CDR2 LQKENI. V was clipped by 6 bases and J by 5 bases; unmatched bases: 8. The CDR3 is made up of 15 amino acids. The CDR3 region is CASSPGTGDVDTQYF. The CDR3 DNA follows: TGTGCCAGCTCGCCTGGGACAGGGGATGTAGATACGCAGTATTTT.

This clone was detected only once. CDR3 loop: CASNLAGGEETQYF. CDR3 nucleotide sequence: TGTGCCAGCAACCTAGCGGGGGGGGAAGAGACCCAGTACTTC. V and J are TRBV2 and TRBJ2-5; 12 bases fit TRBD2. Germline CDR1 reads SNHLY; CDR2 reads FYNNEI. Trimming removed 7 bases from V and 3 bases from J; junction bases left unmatched: 3. The CDR3 covers 14 residues.

The chain uses TRBV19 and TRBJ1-5, with 7 bases that match TRBD1. CDR1 is LNHDA and CDR2 is SQIVND in the germline V gene (reference sequence). This CDR3 spans 14 amino acids. V was pared by 5 bases and J by 5 bases, with 6 bases of the junction left unmatched. The CDR3 reads CASSGDRVDQPQHF. In DNA, the CDR3 is TGTGCCAGTAGTGGTGACAGGGTGGATCAGCCCCAGCATTTT.

The genes are TRBV12-3 or TRBV12-4 and TRBJ2-1; a possible D gene is TRBD1 (6 bases). V was shortened by 11 bases and J by 3 bases, with 14 bases between the two germline ends. The CDR3 runs to 13 residues. In DNA form, the CDR3 reads TGTGCCGTACAGGGAGACGTCTACAATGAGCAGTTCTTC. Protein sequence: CAVQGDVYNEQFF.

The CDR3 sequence: CASSSRDTIYF. The CDR3 bases are TGTGCCAGCAGCTCCCGAGACACCATATATTTT. This chain connects TRBV5-5 to TRBJ1-3, with D unresolved. Germline V gives CDR1 SGHKS, CDR2 YYEKEE (reference sequence). The CDR3 is 11 residues long. Trimming left V 3 bases short and J 8 bases short, with 6 bases between. The complete variable domain, with remaining parts taken from reference TRBV5-5 and TRBJ1-3, reads DAGVTQSPTHLIKTRGQQVTLRCSPISGHKSVSWYQQVLGQGPQFIFQYYEKEERGRGNFPDRFSARQFPNYSSELNVNALLLGDSALYLCASSSRDTIYFGEGSWLTVV.

The chain links TRBV5-1 to TRBJ2-3; D possibly corresponds to TRBD2 (6 bases). The germline V gene has CDR1 SGHRS and CDR2 YFSETQ. Trimming took off 0 bases at V and 1 base at J, with 15 bases between the two ends. The CDR3 totals 17 residues. CDR3 in DNA: TGCGCCAGCAGCTTGGAAGGCGGGCGGGGCCGCACAGATACGCAGTATTTT. Translation: CASSLEGGRGRTDTQYF.

The chain uses TRBV24-1 and TRBJ2-5, with D tentatively TRBD2 (5 bases). This CDR3 comprises 13 residues. The germline CDR1 and CDR2 sequences are KGHDR and SFDVKD. Deletions cut 3 bases from V and 5 bases from J, with 9 bases between. Here the CDR3 reads CATSDASKETQYF. CDR3 nucleotide sequence: TGTGCCACCAGTGATGCTAGCAAGGAGACCCAGTACTTC.

This clone appeared a few times. J is TRBJ2-3 and V is TRBV15; TRBD1 matches at 9 bases. This CDR3 is 12 amino acids long. Looked up from germline, CDR1 is LNHNV and CDR2 is YYDKDF (reference sequence). V shed 5 bases and J 10 bases; nucleotides not matched to a gene: 4. The DNA of the CDR3 is TGTGCCACCAGCTGGGACAGGGAGGCGCAGTATTTT. This codes for CATSWDREAQYF. Based on the CDR3 plus reference TRBV15 and TRBJ2-3, the full variable domain is DAMVIQNPRYQVTQFGKPVTLSCSQTLNHNVMYWYQQKSSQAPKLLFHYYDKDFNNEADTPDNFQSRRPNTSFCFLDIRSPGLGDTAMYLCATSWDREAQYFGPGTRLTVL.

This clone was detected once. V is TRBV7-2 and J is TRBJ1-6, with D uncertain. V lost 5 bases and J 6 bases, leaving 14 bases between the germline ends. The CDR3 loop spans 15 amino acids. Germline V gene lookup returns CDR1 SGHTA and CDR2 FQGNSA. Written as DNA, the CDR3 is TGTGCCAGCAGCCGGACCCGCGGGTTTAATTCACCCCTCCACTTT. Amino acids: CASSRTRGFNSPLHF. The whole variable domain, filled in from reference TRBV7-2 and TRBJ1-6, reads GAGVSQSPSNKVTEKGKDVELRCDPISGHTALYWYRQSLGQGLEFLIYFQGNSAPDKSGLPSDRFSAERTGGSVSTLTIQRTQQEDSAVYLCASSRTRGFNSPLHFGNGTRLTVT.